Presented here are 9 T cell receptor beta chains from one specimen sequenced in a study of shared clonotypes between healthy human individuals. Assay: immunoSEQ multiplex PCR; the TCRdb copy retains only in-frame clones and omits some. The table records fewer than 1.4 million clones, around three quarters of them present only once. The sample comprised memory CD4+ T cells from PBMCs. The subset here: CD45RA-negative fraction. These receptors were obtained from a man between 18 and 35 years old in good health. Some clones in this sample may be carry-over from other donors' samples.

Only a few counts were recorded for this clone. Other nucleotide sequences from this sample produce the same CDR3. The chain recombines TRBV18 with TRBJ2-2; D uncertain. The CDR3 contains 12 residues. Germline-derived CDR1 and CDR2 are KGHSH and LQKENI. Trimming left V 2 bases short and J 2 bases short, with 0 bases between. The CDR3 loop is CASSPNTGELFF. DNA of the CDR3: TGTGCCAGCTCACCAAACACCGGGGAGCTGTTTTTT.

The gene calls are TRBV29-1 and TRBJ2-1; D is possibly TRBD1 or TRBD2 (6 bases each). This CDR3 spans 16 amino acids. The V gene lost 2 bases and the J gene lost 1 base, with 15 bases spanning the gap. The germline V gene has CDR1 SQVTM and CDR2 ANQGSEA. The CDR3 DNA reads as TGCAGCGTTGAACCGGCGGGGACAACATCCTACAATGAGCAGTTCTTC. Translating gives CSVEPAGTTSYNEQFF.

The chain carries TRBV18 and TRBJ2-5, with TRBD2 matching over 9 bases. The DNA matches TRBJ2-7 better at its end, which makes the J call doubtful. Per germline, CDR1 KGHSH and CDR2 LQKENI. There are 16 residues in the CDR3. The CDR3 DNA reads as TGTGCCAGCTCACTCCCGGGACTAGCTAGGGCCGACGAGCAGTACTTC. Translated, it gives CASSLPGLARADEQYF.

This clone has only a few counts. The chain uses TRBV19 and TRBJ2-3, with D unresolved. This CDR3 has 14 residues. Germline loops: CDR1 LNHDA, CDR2 SQIVND (reference sequence). V was pared by 6 bases and J by 3 bases, with 13 bases between. The CDR3 sequence is CASSLREATDTQYF. The DNA of the CDR3 is TGTGCCAGTAGCCTAAGAGAAGCGACAGATACGCAGTATTTT.

Concerning this clone: Relative to the germline gene, one junction end is altered; a read error may explain this. This chain uses TRBV6-1 with TRBJ1-5; D unresolved. Germline V gene lookup returns CDR1 MNHNS and CDR2 SASEGT. The CDR3 is 15 amino acids. As DNA, the CDR3 is TGTGCCAGCAAGGCGAGACCCAATATTAATCGGCCCCAGCATTTT. It translates to CASKARPNINRPQHF.

The gene calls are TRBV5-4 and TRBJ2-5, with TRBD2 matching over 7 bases. Losses at the gene ends were 4 bases for V and 2 bases for J; bases not matched to a gene: 8. The CDR3 extends over 15 amino acids. Germline V lookup: CDR1 SGHNT, CDR2 YYREEE (reference sequence). The CDR3, as DNA: TGTGCCAGCAGCAACGGGGGGTCACCGCAAGAGACCCAGTACTTC. This encodes CASSNGGSPQETQYF.

The chain couples TRBV6-6 to TRBJ1-2; 10 bases are shared with TRBD1. Looked up from germline, CDR1 is MNHNY and CDR2 is SVGAGI (reference sequence). The CDR3 extends over 13 amino acids. The V gene end was trimmed by 7 bases and the J gene end by 5 bases; junction bases not matched to a gene: 4. The CDR3 nucleotides are TGTGCCAGCACTGGGGACAGGGGATATGGCTACACCTTC. Translating gives CASTGDRGYGYTF.

The chain joins TRBV27 to TRBJ2-3; D is possibly TRBD2 (5 bases). Trimming shortened V by 11 bases and J by 1 base, and 13 bases separated the two germline ends. The CDR3 is 13 residues long. Germline V CDR1 and CDR2: MNHEY, SMNVEV (reference sequence). The CDR3 sequence is CALKRPRTDTQYF. In DNA form, the CDR3 reads TGTGCCCTAAAGCGGCCTCGCACAGATACGCAGTATTTT.

The rearrangement joins TRBV4-2 to TRBJ1-2; D not resolved. The CDR3 spans 15 residues. Germline V gives CDR1 LGHNA, CDR2 YNFKEQ. V was clipped by 1 base and J by 7 bases, with 16 bases between them. CDR3: CASSQGASSKPGYTF. The CDR3 DNA follows: TGTGCCAGCAGCCAAGGGGCATCCTCAAAACCTGGCTACACCTTC.